The rows below give T cell receptor beta chains drawn from one sample of a study of cytomegalovirus exposure and HLA in healthy donors. Assay used: immunoSEQ multiplex PCR; TCRdb lists only in-frame clones, some missing. This table has 150,000 to 200,000 clones, approximately 72% appearing once. The specimen was PBMCs. The receptors were gathered from a female donor in good health and CMV-seronegative. The CDR3 runs from the conserved cysteine through the conserved F or W. The D gene is left open where the match is weak. Not all rows give a size; the values are once, few, many and, for expanded clones, a class.

D: -
size: few
J: TRBJ2-7
V: TRBV7-9
CDR3: CASSSDRTSLRGQYF
DNA: TGTGCCAGCAGCTCCGATCGGACATCTTTACGAGGGCAGTACTTC

D: -
size: -
J: TRBJ2-7
V: TRBV4-1
CDR3: CASSQPLNRGPYEQYF
DNA: TGCGCCAGCAGCCAACCTCTAAACCGTGGTCCCTACGAGCAGTACTTC

D: -
size: -
J: TRBJ1-5
V: TRBV7-8
CDR3: CASSSWGQGSPLRNQPQHF
DNA: TGTGCCAGCAGCTCTTGGGGGCAGGGGTCCCCTCTCCGCAATCAGCCCCAGCATTTT

D: TRBD2
size: -
J: TRBJ2-7
V: TRBV2
CDR3: CASSRQGGLVEQYF
DNA: TGTGCCAGCAGTCGGCAGGGAGGGCTAGTCGAGCAGTACTTC

D: -
size: -
J: TRBJ1-2
V: TRBV15
CDR3: CATSREAHLGYTF
DNA: TGTGCCACCAGCCGGGAGGCCCACCTCGGCTACACCTTC

D: -
size: -
J: TRBJ2-7
V: TRBV25-1
CDR3: CASSGVGEYYEQYF
DNA: TGTGCCAGCAGTGGCGTAGGGGAATACTACGAGCAGTACTTC

D: -
size: once
J: TRBJ2-7
V: TRBV30
CDR3: CAWGLGGGEQYF
DNA: TGTGCCTGGGGCCTGGGGGGAGGCGAGCAGTACTTC

D: TRBD1
size: -
J: TRBJ1-1
V: TRBV27
CDR3: CATTDRAGTEAFF
DNA: TGTGCCACCACTGACAGGGCGGGCACTGAAGCTTTCTTT

D: TRBD1
size: -
J: TRBJ2-7
V: TRBV5-1
CDR3: CASSLAGTGSYGQYF
DNA: TGCGCCAGCAGCTTGGCCGGGACAGGGTCATACGGGCAGTACTTC

D: TRBD2
size: -
J: TRBJ2-3
V: TRBV29-1
CDR3: CSVGQRGGVGDTQYF
DNA: TGCAGCGTTGGCCAGCGGGGGGGCGTCGGAGATACGCAGTATTTT

D: -
size: -
J: TRBJ1-2
V: TRBV28
CDR3: CASSPGGARSYGYTF
DNA: TGTGCCAGCAGCCCGGGGGGGGCTAGGAGTTATGGCTACACCTTC

D: -
size: -
J: TRBJ2-7
V: TRBV4-1
CDR3: CASSIGTGTYEQYF
DNA: TGCGCCAGCAGCATTGGGACTGGGACCTACGAGCAGTACTTC

D: -
size: -
J: TRBJ2-2
V: TRBV5-1
CDR3: CASSSTAAYTGELFF
DNA: TGCGCCAGCAGCTCGACAGCCGCGTACACCGGGGAGCTGTTTTTT

D: -
size: few
J: TRBJ1-2
V: TRBV14
CDR3: CASSPLRGGRNYGYTF
DNA: TGTGCCAGCAGCCCACTTAGGGGGGGGCGAAACTATGGCTACACCTTC

D: -
size: -
J: TRBJ1-3
V: TRBV6-6
CDR3: CASRKPGAVGNTIYF
DNA: TGTGCCAGCAGAAAGCCAGGGGCCGTTGGAAACACCATATATTTT

D: -
size: -
J: TRBJ1-6
V: TRBV6-1
CDR3: CASSEAASSYNSPLHF
DNA: TGTGCCAGCAGTGAAGCGGCTAGCTCCTATAATTCACCCCTCCACTTT

D: -
size: few
J: TRBJ1-1
V: TRBV5-5
CDR3: CASSPRGGVATEAFF
DNA: TGTGCCAGCAGCCCCCGCGGCGGGGTCGCCACTGAAGCTTTCTTT

D: TRBD2
size: -
J: TRBJ2-7
V: TRBV27
CDR3: CASSLSRPGLAASYEQYF
DNA: TGTGCCAGCAGTTTGTCGAGACCGGGACTAGCAGCTTCCTACGAGCAGTACTTC

D: TRBD1
size: -
J: TRBJ1-5
V: TRBV15
CDR3: CATSSRQGGSNQPQHF
DNA: TGTGCCACCAGCAGCAGACAGGGCGGGAGCAATCAGCCCCAGCATTTT

D: TRBD1
size: once
J: TRBJ1-1
V: TRBV14
CDR3: CASSQDPGQGTEAFF
DNA: TGTGCCAGCAGCCAAGACCCCGGACAGGGGACTGAAGCTTTCTTT

D: TRBD2
size: -
J: TRBJ2-1
V: TRBV11-3
CDR3: CASSSRSGSYNEQFF
DNA: TGTGCCAGCAGCTCTCGTAGCGGGTCCTACAATGAGCAGTTCTTC

D: -
size: -
J: TRBJ2-3
V: TRBV5-4
CDR3: CASSLGHADTQYF
DNA: TGTGCCAGCAGTCTGGGGCACGCCGATACGCAGTATTTT

D: TRBD1
size: -
J: TRBJ2-7
V: TRBV10-3
CDR3: CAINKDREGGHEQYF
DNA: TGTGCCATCAACAAAGACAGGGAAGGGGGCCACGAGCAGTACTTC

D: -
size: -
J: TRBJ1-1
V: TRBV5-1
CDR3: CASSITESNTEAFF
DNA: TGCGCCAGCAGTATAACAGAGTCTAACACTGAAGCTTTCTTT

D: -
size: -
J: TRBJ1-5
V: TRBV5-5
CDR3: CASSFYSNQPQHF
DNA: TGTGCCAGCAGCTTTTATAGCAATCAGCCCCAGCATTTT

D: TRBD1
size: -
J: TRBJ2-5
V: TRBV5-5
CDR3: CASSLGGTVGRQETQYF
DNA: TGTGCCAGCAGCTTGGGGGGGACAGTAGGACGCCAAGAGACCCAGTACTTC

D: TRBD2
size: once
J: TRBJ2-1
V: TRBV9
CDR3: CASSVDVGGNEQFF
DNA: TGTGCCAGCAGCGTAGATGTCGGGGGGAATGAGCAGTTCTTC

D: -
size: -
J: TRBJ2-2
V: TRBV2
CDR3: CASSVRDGGSGELFF
DNA: TGTGCCAGCAGCGTCCGGGACGGGGGATCCGGGGAGCTGTTTTTT

D: -
size: -
J: TRBJ2-1
V: TRBV7-3
CDR3: CASSLLASYNEQFF
DNA: TGTGCCAGCAGCTTACTGGCTTCTTACAATGAGCAGTTCTTC

D: TRBD1
size: few
J: TRBJ2-1
V: TRBV7-2
CDR3: CASSLTGGGADEQFF
DNA: TGTGCCAGCAGCTTAACAGGGGGTGGGGCAGACGAGCAGTTCTTC

D: -
size: -
J: TRBJ2-7
V: TRBV5-1
CDR3: CASSPRGGAGSPYEQYF
DNA: TGCGCCAGCAGCCCGAGGGGGGGAGCGGGATCTCCCTACGAGCAGTACTTC

D: TRBD1
size: -
J: TRBJ1-2
V: TRBV7-9
CDR3: CASSLGQGYDYGYTF
DNA: TGTGCCAGCAGCTTGGGACAGGGATATGACTATGGCTACACCTTC

D: -
size: -
J: TRBJ1-3
V: TRBV9
CDR3: CASSVAGSGNTIYF
DNA: TGTGCCAGCAGCGTAGCAGGGTCCGGAAACACCATATATTTT

D: -
size: -
J: TRBJ1-5
V: TRBV2
CDR3: CASSFLSEGNQPQHF
DNA: TGTGCCAGCAGTTTCCTTTCTGAGGGCAATCAGCCCCAGCATTTT

D: TRBD2
size: -
J: TRBJ2-7
V: TRBV2
CDR3: CASSEVRRGGLEQYF
DNA: TGTGCCAGCAGTGAAGTACGGCGGGGGGGCCTCGAGCAGTACTTC

D: -
size: -
J: TRBJ2-5
V: TRBV5-1
CDR3: CASSLGTVNFQETQYF
DNA: TGCGCCAGCAGCTTGGGGACAGTAAACTTCCAAGAGACCCAGTACTTC

D: -
size: -
J: TRBJ1-5
V: TRBV2
CDR3: CASTERGFGNQPQHF
DNA: TGTGCCAGCACCGAGAGGGGGTTTGGCAATCAGCCCCAGCATTTT

D: TRBD1
size: -
J: TRBJ1-5
V: TRBV2
CDR3: CASRTTGVDQPQHF
DNA: TGTGCCAGCAGGACAACAGGGGTAGACCAGCCCCAGCATTTT

D: -
size: -
J: TRBJ1-2
V: TRBV6-6
CDR3: CASSYSPGPGGYGYTF
DNA: TGTGCCAGCAGTTACTCTCCGGGGCCGGGGGGCTATGGCTACACCTTC

D: TRBD2
size: few
J: TRBJ2-1
V: TRBV5-1
CDR3: CASSLQTSQHEQFF
DNA: TGCGCCAGCAGCTTGCAGACTAGCCAGCATGAGCAGTTCTTC

D: -
size: -
J: TRBJ2-2
V: TRBV9
CDR3: CASSYITGELFF
DNA: TGTGCCAGCAGCTACATCACCGGGGAGCTGTTTTTT

D: -
size: -
J: TRBJ1-1
V: TRBV6-6
CDR3: CASSHPGRDTEAFF
DNA: TGTGCCAGCAGTCATCCAGGGCGCGACACTGAAGCTTTCTTT

D: -
size: -
J: TRBJ2-1
V: TRBV21-1
CDR3: CASSKVPVGLAGNNEQFF
DNA: TGTGCCAGCAGCAAAGTTCCCGTAGGACTAGCGGGAAACAATGAGCAGTTCTTC

D: TRBD1
size: -
J: TRBJ2-7
V: TRBV19
CDR3: CASSMGQGAYEQYF
DNA: TGTGCCAGTAGTATGGGACAGGGGGCCTACGAGCAGTACTTC

D: -
size: -
J: TRBJ2-7
V: TRBV7-9
CDR3: CASSLAGLGEQYF
DNA: TGTGCCAGCAGCTTGGCAGGGTTAGGCGAGCAGTACTTC

D: -
size: -
J: TRBJ2-7
V: TRBV12-2
CDR3: CASRLARTSGRNEQYF
DNA: TGTGCAAGTCGCTTAGCGCGAACTAGCGGGAGGAACGAGCAGTACTTC

D: -
size: -
J: TRBJ2-7
V: TRBV27
CDR3: CASRDSQQVNEQYF
DNA: TGTGCCAGCAGGGATAGTCAACAGGTTAACGAGCAGTACTTC

D: -
size: -
J: TRBJ2-2
V: TRBV5-1
CDR3: CASSLGTANTGELFF
DNA: TGCGCCAGCAGCTTGGGGACAGCGAACACCGGGGAGCTGTTTTTT

D: TRBD1
size: -
J: TRBJ1-1
V: TRBV29-1
CDR3: CSTAGGLNTEAFF
DNA: TGCAGCACAGCAGGGGGCCTGAACACTGAAGCTTTCTTT